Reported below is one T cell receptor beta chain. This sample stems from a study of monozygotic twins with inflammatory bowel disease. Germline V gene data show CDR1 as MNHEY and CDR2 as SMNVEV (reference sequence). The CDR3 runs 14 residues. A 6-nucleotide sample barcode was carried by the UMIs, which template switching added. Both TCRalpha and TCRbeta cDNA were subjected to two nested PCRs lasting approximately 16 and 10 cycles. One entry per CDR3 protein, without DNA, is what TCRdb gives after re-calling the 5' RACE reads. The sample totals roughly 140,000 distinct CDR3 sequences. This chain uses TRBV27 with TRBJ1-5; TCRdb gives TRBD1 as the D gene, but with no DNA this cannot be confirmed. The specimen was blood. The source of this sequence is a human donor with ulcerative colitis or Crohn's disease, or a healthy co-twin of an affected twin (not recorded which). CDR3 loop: CASSPRGFNQPQHF.